This entry lists 17 T cell receptor beta chains sequenced from one sample in a study of control samples from healthy donors and cancer patients. Here immunoSEQ multiplex PCR was the method, and the copy in TCRdb shows in-frame clones only, minus some. This table holds about 180,000 clones, around nine tenths found once. Sequences were obtained from blood. These receptors all come from a man aged 25 to 40 in good health.

This clone was recorded once. The chain is built from TRBV5-1 and TRBJ1-2; D remains ambiguous. The CDR3 loop spans 14 amino acids. Germline V gives CDR1 SGHRS, CDR2 YFSETQ. Between the trimmed V and J ends, which lost 0 bases and 6 bases, there was a span of 12 bases. The CDR3: CASSLASRRNGYTF. The CDR3 bases are TGCGCCAGCAGCTTGGCATCGAGACGCAATGGCTACACCTTC.

This clone was counted a single time. This chain links TRBV15 with TRBJ2-1, with D perhaps matching TRBD2 (6 bases). Trimming took 2 bases from V and 6 from J, leaving 8 bases between them. The CDR3 loop spans 13 amino acids. Germline values: CDR1 LNHNV, CDR2 YYDKDF (reference sequence). Here the CDR3 DNA reads TGTGCCACCAGCAGAAGGAGGGGCAATGAGCAGTTCTTC. This sequence encodes CATSRRRGNEQFF.

The gene calls are TRBV6-6 and TRBJ1-2, with D perhaps TRBD1 (5 bases). This CDR3 has 14 residues. Trimming removed 5 bases from V and 4 bases from J, with 14 bases in between. Germline assignment: CDR1 MNHNY and CDR2 SVGAGI (reference sequence). CDR3 bases: TGTGCCAGCAGTCAAACAGGAGCCGGCTATGGCTACACCTTC. Translation: CASSQTGAGYGYTF.

The chain employs TRBV27 and TRBJ1-6, with D perhaps matching TRBD1 (6 bases). Trimming removed 2 bases from V and 10 bases from J, with 18 bases in between. There are 16 residues in the CDR3. Per the germline V gene, CDR1 is MNHEY and CDR2 is SMNVEV (reference sequence). The CDR3 reads CASSLQGPPSRSPLHF. CDR3 in DNA: TGTGCCAGCAGTTTACAGGGGCCGCCCTCTAGGTCACCCCTCCACTTT.

The rearrangement uses TRBV19 and TRBJ1-5; 8 bases align to TRBD1. J was trimmed by 2 bases and V by 9 bases; bases with no gene match: 18. This CDR3 comprises 18 residues. Germline lookup yields CDR1 LNHDA and CDR2 SQIVND (reference sequence). CDR3 DNA sequence: TGTGCCAGCCGTACGGGACAGGAGAGACTTGGGCGCAATCAGCCCCAGCATTTT. Amino acid sequence: CASRTGQERLGRNQPQHF.

The CDR3, as DNA: TGTGCCAGCAGTCGCGGGACTAGCGGGGGTTTGGGGGATACGCAGTATTTT. Protein sequence: CASSRGTSGGLGDTQYF. V gene TRBV6-6 combines with J gene TRBJ2-3, with 14 bases fitting TRBD2. Unmatched junction bases numbered 10, after V lost 5 bases and J lost 6 bases. This CDR3 has 17 residues. The germline V gene has CDR1 MNHNY and CDR2 SVGAGI (reference sequence).

This chain's CDR3 is CASSPGLDTHYEQYF. CDR3 DNA sequence: TGTGCCAGCAGCCCCGGACTAGACACCCACTACGAGCAGTACTTC. The chain has TRBV5-4 and TRBJ2-7; TRBD2 matches at 7 bases. Germline V gene data show CDR1 as SGHNT and CDR2 as YYREEE (reference sequence). The CDR3 length is 15 residues. The trim removed 4 bases at V and 3 bases at J, leaving 10 bases unmatched.

This clone appeared once. The chain carries TRBV5-1 and TRBJ1-4, with D unresolved. Germline lookup yields CDR1 SGHRS and CDR2 YFSETQ. V was trimmed by 5 bases and J by 0 bases, leaving 11 bases between them. This CDR3 is 15 amino acids long. In DNA form, the CDR3 reads TGCGCCAGCAGAGCGCCGGGGACAACTAATGAAAAACTGTTTTTT. Translation: CASRAPGTTNEKLFF. Full variable domain (remainder filled in from reference TRBV5-1 and TRBJ1-4): KAGVTQTPRYLIKTRGQQVTLSCSPISGHRSVSWYQQTPGQGLQFLFEYFSETQRNKGNFPGRFSGRQFSNSRSEMNVSTLELGDSALYLCASRAPGTTNEKLFFGSGTQLSVL.

The rearrangement joins TRBV5-5 to TRBJ2-6, with D perhaps matching TRBD2 (6 bases). With 1 base removed from V and 0 bases from J, the gap between germline ends came to 11 bases. CDR1 is SGHKS, CDR2 YYEKEE, per germline (reference sequence). The CDR3 covers 17 residues. The CDR3 reads CASSLMAGTSGANVLTF. The DNA of the CDR3 is TGTGCCAGCAGCTTGATGGCGGGGACCTCTGGGGCCAACGTCCTGACTTTC.

The J gene is TRBJ2-3, the V gene TRBV7-9; D possibly corresponds to TRBD2 (6 bases). The CDR3 loop spans 14 amino acids. The germline CDR1 and CDR2 sequences are SEHNR and FQNEAQ (reference sequence). V lost 3 bases, J lost 4 bases, and 11 bases lay in between. The CDR3 region has the DNA TGTGCCAGCAGCTTCGGGGGAGTAGCAGATACGCAGTATTTT. The encoded protein is CASSFGGVADTQYF.

This clone was counted only a few times. The chain employs TRBV3-1 (or the pseudogene TRBV3-2) and TRBJ1-5; D is unclear. CDR1 is LGHDT, CDR2 YNNKEL, per germline (reference sequence). Trimming left V 1 base short and J 0 bases short, with 4 bases between. CDR3 size: 14 residues. The CDR3 nucleotides read TGTGCCAGCAGCCAAGCAGTTAGCAATCAGCCCCAGCATTTT. It translates to CASSQAVSNQPQHF.

CDR3 loop: CASSLRGFGGAFF. CDR3 sequence (DNA): TGTGCCAGCAGTCTGCGGGGCTTTGGGGGAGCTTTCTTT. The gene calls are TRBV27 and TRBJ1-1, with D possibly being TRBD1 (5 bases). The CDR3 length is 13 residues. Trimming cost V 5 bases and J 10 bases, with 17 bases left between them. CDR1 MNHEY and CDR2 SMNVEV come from the germline V gene (reference sequence).

The chain carries TRBV2 and TRBJ2-3, with D possibly TRBD2 on 5 matching bases. This CDR3 is built from 15 residues. Trimming took 0 bases from V and 6 from J, leaving 13 bases between them. Per the germline V gene, CDR1 is SNHLY and CDR2 is FYNNEI. The CDR3 loop is CASSEAALAGDTQYF. DNA for the CDR3: TGTGCCAGCAGTGAAGCGGCGCTAGCCGGGGATACGCAGTATTTT.

The chain uses TRBV9 and TRBJ2-5; no firm D call. The germline V gene encodes CDR1 SGDLS and CDR2 YYNGEE. V dropped 3 bases and J dropped 2 bases, with 14 bases sitting between them. The length of the CDR3 is 15 residues. The CDR3 coding sequence is TGTGCCAGCAGCGCGACTCGGCGCCCTCAAGAGACCCAGTACTTC. Translation: CASSATRRPQETQYF.

This chain uses TRBV30 with TRBJ2-3, with TRBD1 matching 8 bases. This CDR3 contains 15 residues. J lost 0 bases, V lost 8 bases, and 10 bases had no gene match. Germline CDR1 GTSNPN, CDR2 SVGIG (reference sequence). This chain's CDR3 is CARTGTGVSTDTQYF. CDR3 DNA sequence: TGTGCCCGGACCGGGACAGGCGTTAGCACAGATACGCAGTATTTT.

The chain is built from TRBV13 and TRBJ2-7, with 10 bases matching TRBD1. The CDR3 loop spans 15 amino acids. The germline V gene has CDR1 PRHDT and CDR2 FYEKMQ (reference sequence). Trimming took 4 bases from V and 0 from J; bases not matched to a gene: 3. The CDR3 bases are TGTGCCAGCAGCTGGGGACAGGGGAGCTCCTACGAGCAGTACTTC. Protein product: CASSWGQGSSYEQYF.

This chain links TRBV7-2 with TRBJ1-5; no reliable D call. CDR1 and CDR2 (germline): SGHTA, FQGNSA. V shed 2 bases and J shed 4 bases, with 12 bases lying between them. This CDR3 spans 15 amino acids. The CDR3 reads CASSLRAAQNQPQHF. The CDR3 nucleotides are TGTGCCAGCAGCTTACGGGCCGCACAAAATCAGCCCCAGCATTTT.